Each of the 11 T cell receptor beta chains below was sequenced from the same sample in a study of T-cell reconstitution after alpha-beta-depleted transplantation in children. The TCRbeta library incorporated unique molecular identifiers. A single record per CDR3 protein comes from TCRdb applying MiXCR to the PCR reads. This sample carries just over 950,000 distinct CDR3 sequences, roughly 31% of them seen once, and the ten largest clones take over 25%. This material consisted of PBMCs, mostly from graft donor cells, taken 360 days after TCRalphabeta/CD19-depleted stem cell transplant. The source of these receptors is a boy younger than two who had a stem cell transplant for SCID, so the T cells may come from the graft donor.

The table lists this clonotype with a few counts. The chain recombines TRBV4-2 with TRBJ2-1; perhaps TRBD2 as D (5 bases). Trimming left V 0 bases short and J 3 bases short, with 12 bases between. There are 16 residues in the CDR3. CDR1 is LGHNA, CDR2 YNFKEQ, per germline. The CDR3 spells CASSQDLSGLYNEQFF. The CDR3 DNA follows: TGTGCCAGCAGCCAAGATCTTTCCGGACTCTACAATGAGCAGTTCTTC.

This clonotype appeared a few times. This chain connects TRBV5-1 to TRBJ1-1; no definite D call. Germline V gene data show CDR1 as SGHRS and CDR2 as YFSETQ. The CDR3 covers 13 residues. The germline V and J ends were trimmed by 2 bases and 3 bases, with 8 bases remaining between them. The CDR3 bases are TGCGCCAGCAGCTTCGGACCGGACACTGAAGCTTTCTTT. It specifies CASSFGPDTEAFF.

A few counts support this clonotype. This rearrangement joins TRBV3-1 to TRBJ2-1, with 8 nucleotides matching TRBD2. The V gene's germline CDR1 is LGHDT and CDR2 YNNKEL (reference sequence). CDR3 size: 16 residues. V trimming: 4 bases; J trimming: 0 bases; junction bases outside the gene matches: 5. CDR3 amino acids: CASSLIGGASYNEQFF. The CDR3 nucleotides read TGTGCCAGCAGCCTTATCGGGGGGGCCTCCTACAATGAGCAGTTCTTC.

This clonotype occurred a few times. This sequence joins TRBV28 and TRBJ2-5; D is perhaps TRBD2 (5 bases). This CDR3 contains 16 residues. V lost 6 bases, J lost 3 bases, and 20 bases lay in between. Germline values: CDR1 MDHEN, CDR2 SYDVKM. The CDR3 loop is CASSRGKGSVEETQYF. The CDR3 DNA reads TGTGCCAGCAGCCGAGGGAAAGGGAGTGTCGAAGAGACCCAGTACTTC. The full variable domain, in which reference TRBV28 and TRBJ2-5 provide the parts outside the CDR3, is DVKVTQSSRYLVKRTGEKVFLECVQDMDHENMFWYRQDPGLGLRLIYFSYDVKMKEKGDIPEGYSVSREKKERFSLILESASTNQTSMYLCASSRGKGSVEETQYFGPGTRLLVL.

The CDR3 spells CASSQGVHGALNEKLFF. Here the CDR3 DNA reads TGTGCCAGCAGCCAAGGGGTTCACGGGGCACTTAATGAAAAACTGTTTTTT. V and J are TRBV4-2 and TRBJ1-4; maybe TRBD1 (5 bases). Germline V gives CDR1 LGHNA, CDR2 YNFKEQ. V was cut by 1 base and J by 4 bases, with 16 bases left in between. CDR3 length: 17 residues.

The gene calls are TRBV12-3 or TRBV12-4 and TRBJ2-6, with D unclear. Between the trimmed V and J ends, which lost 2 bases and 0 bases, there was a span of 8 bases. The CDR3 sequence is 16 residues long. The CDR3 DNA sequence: TGTGCCAGCAGTTTACACGTCTCCTCTGGGGCCAACGTCCTGACTTTC. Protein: CASSLHVSSGANVLTF.

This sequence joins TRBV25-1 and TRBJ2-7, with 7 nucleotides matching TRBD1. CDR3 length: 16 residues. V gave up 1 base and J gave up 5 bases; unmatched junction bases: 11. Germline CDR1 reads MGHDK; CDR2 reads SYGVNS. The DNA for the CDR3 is TGTGCCAGCAGTGAATTTTCGACAGGGACACGGCACGAGCAGTACTTC. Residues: CASSEFSTGTRHEQYF.

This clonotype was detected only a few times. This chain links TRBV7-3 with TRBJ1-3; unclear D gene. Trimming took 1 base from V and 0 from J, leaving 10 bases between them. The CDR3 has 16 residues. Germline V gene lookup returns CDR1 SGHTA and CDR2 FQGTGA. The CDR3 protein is CASSLSPPDSGNTIYF. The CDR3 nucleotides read TGTGCCAGCAGCTTAAGCCCCCCGGACTCTGGAAACACCATATATTTT.

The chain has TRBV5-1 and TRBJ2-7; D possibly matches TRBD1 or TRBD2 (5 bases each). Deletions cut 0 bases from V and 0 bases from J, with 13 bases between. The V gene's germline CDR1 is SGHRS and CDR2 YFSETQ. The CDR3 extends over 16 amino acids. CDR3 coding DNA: TGCGCCAGCAGCTTGGTCGCAGGGAGACCCTCCTACGAGCAGTACTTC. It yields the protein CASSLVAGRPSYEQYF.

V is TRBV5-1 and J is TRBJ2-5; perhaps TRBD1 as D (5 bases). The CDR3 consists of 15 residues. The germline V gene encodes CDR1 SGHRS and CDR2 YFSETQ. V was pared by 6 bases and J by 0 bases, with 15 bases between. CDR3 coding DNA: TGCGCCAGCAACCCCGACAGCCCCGACCAAGAGACCCAGTACTTC. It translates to CASNPDSPDQETQYF.

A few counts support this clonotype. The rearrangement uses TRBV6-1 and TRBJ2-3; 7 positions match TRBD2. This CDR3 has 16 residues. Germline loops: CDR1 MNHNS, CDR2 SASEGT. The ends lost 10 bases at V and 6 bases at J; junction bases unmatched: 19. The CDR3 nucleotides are TGTGCCACCCAACGGAGCGGGGCTGAGCTGTCGGATACGCAGTATTTT. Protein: CATQRSGAELSDTQYF.